This TCR beta chain was retrieved from a study of response to subunit inactivated influenza vaccine. TCRdb itself ran the RT-PCR reads through MiXCR, one entry per CDR3 protein. There are roughly 500,000 distinct CDR3 sequences in the sample; more than 15% occur only once, and 2.5% to 3.5% lies in the top ten. This clonotype came up a few times. V dropped 8 bases and J dropped 7 bases, with 21 bases sitting between them. There are 15 residues in the CDR3. The J gene is TRBJ2-4, the V gene TRBV12-3 or TRBV12-4; D unclear. The material sequenced was CD4+ T cells sorted from PBMCs, taken less than 30 months after vaccination. The sequence was collected from a man in his fifties or sixties who received an inactivated influenza vaccine. CDR3 amino acids: CASGPDGSSRNIQYF. CDR3 nucleotides: TGTGCCAGCGGCCCAGACGGTTCCTCCCGGAACATTCAGTACTTC.